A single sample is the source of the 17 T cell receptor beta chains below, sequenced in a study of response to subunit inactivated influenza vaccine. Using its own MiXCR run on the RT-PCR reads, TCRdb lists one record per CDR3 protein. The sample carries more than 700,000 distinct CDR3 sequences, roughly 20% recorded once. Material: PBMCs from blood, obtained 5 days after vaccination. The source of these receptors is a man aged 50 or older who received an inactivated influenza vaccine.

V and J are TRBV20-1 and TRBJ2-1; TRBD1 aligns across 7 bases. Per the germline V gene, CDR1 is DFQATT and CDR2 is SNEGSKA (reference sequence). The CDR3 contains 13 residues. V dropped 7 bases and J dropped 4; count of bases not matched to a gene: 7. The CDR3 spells CSGLGQTYNEQFF. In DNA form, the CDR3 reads TGCAGTGGACTGGGACAGACGTACAATGAGCAGTTCTTC.

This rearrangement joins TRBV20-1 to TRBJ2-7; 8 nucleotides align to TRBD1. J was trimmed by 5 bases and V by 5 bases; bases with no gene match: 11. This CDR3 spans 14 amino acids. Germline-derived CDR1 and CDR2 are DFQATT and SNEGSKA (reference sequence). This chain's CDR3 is CSADRGWLVHEQYF. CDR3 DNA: TGCAGTGCTGACAGGGGATGGTTGGTTCACGAGCAGTACTTC.

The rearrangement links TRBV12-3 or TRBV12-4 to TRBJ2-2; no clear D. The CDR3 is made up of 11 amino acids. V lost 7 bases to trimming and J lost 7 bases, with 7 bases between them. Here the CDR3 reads CASILHGELFF. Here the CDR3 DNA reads TGTGCCAGCATTCTCCACGGGGAGCTGTTTTTT.

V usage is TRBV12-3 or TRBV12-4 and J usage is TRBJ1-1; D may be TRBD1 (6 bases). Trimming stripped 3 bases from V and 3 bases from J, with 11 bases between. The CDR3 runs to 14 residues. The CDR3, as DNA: TGTGCCAGCAGTTTTCGGAGGGGGTACACTGAAGCTTTCTTT. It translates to CASSFRRGYTEAFF.

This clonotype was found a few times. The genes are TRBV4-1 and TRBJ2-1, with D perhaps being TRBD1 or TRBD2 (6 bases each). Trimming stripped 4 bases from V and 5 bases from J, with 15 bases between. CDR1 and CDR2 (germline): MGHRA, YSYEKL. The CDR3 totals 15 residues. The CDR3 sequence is CASSPLTGGHNEQFF. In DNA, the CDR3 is TGCGCCAGCAGCCCCCTCACCGGGGGCCACAATGAGCAGTTCTTC.

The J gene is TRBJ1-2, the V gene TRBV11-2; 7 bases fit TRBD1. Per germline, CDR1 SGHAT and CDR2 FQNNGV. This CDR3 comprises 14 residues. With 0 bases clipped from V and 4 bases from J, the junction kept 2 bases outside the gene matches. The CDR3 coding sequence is TGTGCCAGCAGCTTAGAGGGACAGACCTATGGCTACACCTTC. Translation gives CASSLEGQTYGYTF.

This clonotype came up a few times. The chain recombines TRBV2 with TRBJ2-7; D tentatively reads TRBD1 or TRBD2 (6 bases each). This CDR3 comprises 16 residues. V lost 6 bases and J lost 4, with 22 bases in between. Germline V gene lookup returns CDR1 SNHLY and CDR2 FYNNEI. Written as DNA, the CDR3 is TGTGCCAGCAGCGAATACTCGATGGGGGGCAGGTACGAGCAGTACTTC. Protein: CASSEYSMGGRYEQYF.

The CDR3 loop reads CSAPRLESTDTQYF. The CDR3 nucleotides are TGCAGTGCTCCTCGACTGGAGAGCACAGATACGCAGTATTTT. This chain connects TRBV20-1 to TRBJ2-3, with D hard to call. V gave up 5 bases and J gave up 0 bases, with 12 bases separating them. Germline V lookup: CDR1 DFQATT, CDR2 SNEGSKA (reference sequence). This CDR3 spans 14 amino acids.

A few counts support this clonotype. CDR3 region: CASSYSGGNTDTQYF. The CDR3 nucleotides read TGTGCCAGCAGTTACTCCGGCGGAAACACAGATACGCAGTATTTT. The gene calls are TRBV6-2 or TRBV6-3 and TRBJ2-3, with D unclear. In germline, CDR1 is MNHEY, CDR2 SVGEGT. This CDR3 contains 15 residues. Trimming stripped 0 bases from V and 2 bases from J, with 9 bases between.

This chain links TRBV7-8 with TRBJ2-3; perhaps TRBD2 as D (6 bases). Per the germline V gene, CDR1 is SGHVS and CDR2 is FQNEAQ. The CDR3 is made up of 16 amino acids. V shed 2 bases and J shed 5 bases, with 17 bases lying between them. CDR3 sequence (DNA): TGTGCCAGCAGCTTAACTTTGGGGGGTCCGGGAGATACGCAGTATTTT. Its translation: CASSLTLGGPGDTQYF.

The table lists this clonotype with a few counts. In nucleotides, the CDR3 is TGTGCCAGCACCAGACAGGGGGTGTCTGGGGCCAACGTCCTGACTTTC. Translation: CASTRQGVSGANVLTF. The genes are TRBV6-2 or TRBV6-3 and TRBJ2-6, with 9 nucleotides matching TRBD1. CDR1 MNHEY and CDR2 SVGEGT come from the germline V gene. The CDR3 contains 16 residues. V dropped 7 bases and J dropped 1; count of bases not matched to a gene: 5.

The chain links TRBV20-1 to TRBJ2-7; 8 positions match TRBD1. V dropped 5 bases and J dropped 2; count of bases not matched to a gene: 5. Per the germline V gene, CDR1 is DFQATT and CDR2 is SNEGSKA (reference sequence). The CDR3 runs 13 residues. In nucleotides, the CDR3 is TGCAGTGCTGGGGACAGGCCTGCCTACGAGCAGTACTTC. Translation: CSAGDRPAYEQYF.

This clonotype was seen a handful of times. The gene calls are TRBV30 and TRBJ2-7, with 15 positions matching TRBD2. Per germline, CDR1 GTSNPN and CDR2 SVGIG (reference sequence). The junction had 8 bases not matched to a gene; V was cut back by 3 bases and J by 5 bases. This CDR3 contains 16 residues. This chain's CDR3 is CAWSPGLAGGPDEQYF. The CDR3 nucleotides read TGTGCCTGGAGCCCCGGACTAGCGGGAGGGCCCGACGAGCAGTACTTC.

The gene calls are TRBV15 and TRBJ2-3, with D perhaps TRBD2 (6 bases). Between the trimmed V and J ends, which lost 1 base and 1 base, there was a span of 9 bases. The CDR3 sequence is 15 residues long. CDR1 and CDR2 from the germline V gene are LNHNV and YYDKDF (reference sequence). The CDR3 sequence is CATSRVGLGTDTQYF. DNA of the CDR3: TGTGCCACCAGCAGAGTGGGACTTGGCACAGATACGCAGTATTTT.

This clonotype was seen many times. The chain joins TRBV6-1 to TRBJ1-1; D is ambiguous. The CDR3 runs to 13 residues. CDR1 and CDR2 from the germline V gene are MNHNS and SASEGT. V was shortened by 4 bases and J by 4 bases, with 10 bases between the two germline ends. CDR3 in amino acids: CASSATGGTEAFF. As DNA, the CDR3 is TGTGCCAGCAGTGCGACGGGCGGCACTGAAGCTTTCTTT.

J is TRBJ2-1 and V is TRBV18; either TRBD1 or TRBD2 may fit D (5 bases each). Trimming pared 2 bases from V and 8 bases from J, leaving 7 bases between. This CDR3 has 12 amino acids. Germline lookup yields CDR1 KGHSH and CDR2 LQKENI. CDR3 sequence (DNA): TGTGCCAGCTCACCAATGGGGGATGAGCAGTTCTTC. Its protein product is CASSPMGDEQFF.

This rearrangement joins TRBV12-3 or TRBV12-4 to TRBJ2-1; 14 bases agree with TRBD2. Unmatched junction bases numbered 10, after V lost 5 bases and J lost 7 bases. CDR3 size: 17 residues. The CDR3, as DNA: TGTGCCAGCAGTCAACCGGGGACTAGCGGGAGTTGGAATGAGCAGTTCTTC. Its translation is CASSQPGTSGSWNEQFF.